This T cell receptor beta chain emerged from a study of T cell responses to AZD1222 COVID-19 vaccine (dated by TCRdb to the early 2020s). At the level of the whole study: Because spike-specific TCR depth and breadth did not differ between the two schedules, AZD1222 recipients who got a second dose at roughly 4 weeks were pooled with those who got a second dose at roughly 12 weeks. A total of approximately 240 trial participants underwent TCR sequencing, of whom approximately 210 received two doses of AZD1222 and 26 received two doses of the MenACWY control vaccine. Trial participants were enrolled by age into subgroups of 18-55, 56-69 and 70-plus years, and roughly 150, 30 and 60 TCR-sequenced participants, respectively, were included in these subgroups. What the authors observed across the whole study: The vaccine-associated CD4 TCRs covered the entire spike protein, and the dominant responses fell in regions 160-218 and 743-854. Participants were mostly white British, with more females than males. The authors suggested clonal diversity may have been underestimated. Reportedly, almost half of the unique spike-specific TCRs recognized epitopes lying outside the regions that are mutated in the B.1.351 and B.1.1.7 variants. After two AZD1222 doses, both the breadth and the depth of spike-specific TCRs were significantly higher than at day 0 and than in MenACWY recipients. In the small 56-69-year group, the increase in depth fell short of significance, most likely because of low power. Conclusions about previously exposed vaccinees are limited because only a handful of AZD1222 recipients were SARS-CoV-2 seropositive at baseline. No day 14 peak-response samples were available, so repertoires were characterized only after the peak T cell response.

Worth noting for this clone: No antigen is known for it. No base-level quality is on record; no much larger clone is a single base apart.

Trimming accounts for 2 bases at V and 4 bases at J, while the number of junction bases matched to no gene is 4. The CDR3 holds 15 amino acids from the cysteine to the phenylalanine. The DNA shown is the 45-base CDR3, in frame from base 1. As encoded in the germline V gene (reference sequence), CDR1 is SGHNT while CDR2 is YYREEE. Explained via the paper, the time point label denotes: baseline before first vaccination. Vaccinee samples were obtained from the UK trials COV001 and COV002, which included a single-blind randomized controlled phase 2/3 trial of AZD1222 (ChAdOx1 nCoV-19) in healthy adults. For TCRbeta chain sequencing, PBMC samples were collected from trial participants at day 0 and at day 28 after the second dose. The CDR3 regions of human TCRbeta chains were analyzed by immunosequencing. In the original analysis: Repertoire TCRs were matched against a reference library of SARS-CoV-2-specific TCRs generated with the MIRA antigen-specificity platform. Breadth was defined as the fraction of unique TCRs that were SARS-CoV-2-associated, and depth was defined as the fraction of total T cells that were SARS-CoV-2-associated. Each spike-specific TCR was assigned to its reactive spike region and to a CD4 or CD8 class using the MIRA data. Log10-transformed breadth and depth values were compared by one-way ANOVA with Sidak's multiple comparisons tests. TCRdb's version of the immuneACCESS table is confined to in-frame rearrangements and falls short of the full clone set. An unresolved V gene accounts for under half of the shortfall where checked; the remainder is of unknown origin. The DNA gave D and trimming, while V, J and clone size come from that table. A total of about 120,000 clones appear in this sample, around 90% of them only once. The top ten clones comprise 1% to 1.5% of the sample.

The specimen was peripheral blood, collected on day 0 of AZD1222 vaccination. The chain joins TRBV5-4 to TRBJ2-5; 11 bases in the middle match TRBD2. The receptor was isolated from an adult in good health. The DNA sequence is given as TGTGCCAGCAGCTTTAGCGGGGGGGCGGGAGAGACCCAGTACTTC. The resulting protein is CASSFSGGAGETQYF.